The 5 T cell receptor beta chains below were found in one sample sequenced in a study of technical replicates of blood from several donors. The assay was immunoSEQ multiplex PCR, and TCRdb's table has in-frame clones only and misses some. The repertoire consists of 12,000 to 15,000 clones, with approximately 84% occurring once and the leading ten covering 9.5% to 13%. Sequenced sample: PBMCs. Source of these receptors: a human donor in good health.

This clone appeared a few times. The rearrangement links TRBV7-9 to TRBJ1-1; weak D call: TRBD1 (6 bases). The V and J ends lost 5 bases and 0 bases respectively, with 10 bases between them. The CDR3 runs to 14 residues. The germline CDR1 and CDR2 sequences are SEHNR and FQNEAQ (reference sequence). The DNA for the CDR3 is TGTGCCAGCAGCCAAACAGGGATGAACACTGAAGCTTTCTTT. This translates into CASSQTGMNTEAFF.

This chain connects TRBV7-9 to TRBJ2-7; 7 positions agree with TRBD2. This CDR3 spans 13 amino acids. The J segment lost 6 bases and the V segment lost 5 bases, leaving 7 bases of the junction unmatched. Germline V gene data show CDR1 as SEHNR and CDR2 as FQNEAQ (reference sequence). The CDR3 region is CASSASGTTEQYF. Here the CDR3 DNA reads TGTGCCAGCAGCGCGTCCGGGACTACCGAGCAGTACTTC.

The chain joins TRBV5-1 to TRBJ2-2, with TRBD2 matching 11 bases. The CDR3 extends over 16 amino acids. Trimming cost V 1 base and J 6 bases; bases outside gene matches: 5. Germline CDR1 SGHRS, CDR2 YFSETQ. Here the CDR3 reads CASSLTLAGAPGELFF. In nucleotides, the CDR3 is TGCGCCAGCAGCTTGACACTAGCGGGAGCCCCCGGGGAGCTGTTTTTT.

The rearrangement joins TRBV2 to TRBJ2-7, with 8 bases fitting TRBD1. The trim removed 5 bases at V and 6 bases at J, leaving 3 bases unmatched. CDR1 and CDR2 from the germline V gene are SNHLY and FYNNEI. The CDR3 is made up of 12 amino acids. The CDR3: CASSRTGREQYF. CDR3 DNA sequence: TGTGCCAGCAGTCGGACAGGGCGCGAGCAGTACTTC.

The rearrangement joins TRBV5-6 to TRBJ1-3, with unresolved D. There are 16 residues in the CDR3. The V end lost 4 bases, the J end lost 0 bases, and 14 bases lay between the germline ends. Germline V gene data show CDR1 as SGHDT and CDR2 as YYEEEE. The CDR3 reads CASSLYQTVSGNTIYF. The CDR3 bases are TGTGCCAGCAGCCTCTATCAAACAGTCTCTGGAAACACCATATATTTT.